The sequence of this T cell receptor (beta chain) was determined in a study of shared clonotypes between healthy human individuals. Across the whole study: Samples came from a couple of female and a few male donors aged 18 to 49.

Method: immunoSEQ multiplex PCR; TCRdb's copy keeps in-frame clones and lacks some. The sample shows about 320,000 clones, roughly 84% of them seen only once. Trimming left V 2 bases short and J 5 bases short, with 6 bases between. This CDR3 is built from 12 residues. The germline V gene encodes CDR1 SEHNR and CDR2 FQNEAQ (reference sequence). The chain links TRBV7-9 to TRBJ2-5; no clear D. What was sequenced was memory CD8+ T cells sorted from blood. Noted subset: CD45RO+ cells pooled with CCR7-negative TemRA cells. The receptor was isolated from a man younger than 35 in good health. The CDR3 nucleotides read TGTGCCAGCAGCTTAACGTGGGAGACCCAGTACTTC. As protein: CASSLTWETQYF.